Presented here are 4 T cell receptor beta chains from one specimen sequenced in a study of blood T cells in healthy people across ages (dated by TCRdb to between 2015 and 2016). Library construction relied on 5' RACE. The instrument was an Illumina HiSeq 2500. A second about 7 to 12 cycle PCR used a sample-barcoded 5' primer and a J-beta primer mix. TCRdb reprocessed the public reads (quality trimming at Q25 with fastp, clone calling with MiXCR) and kept in-frame beta chains. Each CDR3 protein gets just one entry, which takes the most common genes and DNA from the rows behind it. For this sample the table gives about 760,000 distinct CDR3 sequences, of which 45% to 70% were detected only once. Clones ranked in the top ten supply roughly 25% of the sample. Sequencing was performed on blood. These receptors all come from a man aged 40-55 years in good health.

This chain's CDR3 is CASSSGLTYEQYF. Here the CDR3 DNA reads TGTGCCAGCAGCTCCGGACTAACATACGAGCAGTACTTC. The chain uses TRBV7-9 and TRBJ2-7, with D possibly being TRBD2 (6 bases). The CDR3 runs to 13 residues. Germline CDR1 SEHNR, CDR2 FQNEAQ (reference sequence). Trimming cost V 4 bases and J 4 bases, with 11 bases left between them.

This chain connects TRBV5-1 to TRBJ2-7; a weak D match, TRBD2 (5 bases). Germline assignment: CDR1 SGHRS and CDR2 YFSETQ. Trimming cost V 1 base and J 5 bases, with 13 bases left between them. The CDR3 sequence is 14 residues long. CDR3 amino acids: CASSLYLARNEQYF. Here the CDR3 DNA reads TGCGCCAGCAGCTTGTATCTAGCTAGAAACGAGCAGTACTTC. The full variable domain, its missing parts supplied by reference TRBV5-1 and TRBJ2-7, is KAGVTQTPRYLIKTRGQQVTLSCSPISGHRSVSWYQQTPGQGLQFLFEYFSETQRNKGNFPGRFSGRQFSNSRSEMNVSTLELGDSALYLCASSLYLARNEQYFGPGTRLTVT.

The rearrangement links TRBV28 to TRBJ1-4; 10 bases match TRBD1. In germline, CDR1 is MDHEN, CDR2 SYDVKM. There are 12 residues in the CDR3. J lost 8 bases, V lost 8 bases, and 2 bases had no gene match. The CDR3 nucleotides read TGTGCCAGCCGGGACAGGGGAGAAAAACTGTTTTTT. Translated, it gives CASRDRGEKLFF.

V usage is TRBV7-9 and J usage is TRBJ2-7; 7 positions agree with TRBD1. The J call could be wrong; TRBJ2-5 is a better fit for the DNA end. The CDR3 consists of 16 residues. Germline assignment: CDR1 SEHNR and CDR2 FQNEAQ (reference sequence). The DNA for the CDR3 is TGTGCCAGCAGCTCTCAACTCCCAGGGGGTTCAGAGACCCAGTACTTC. The encoded protein is CASSSQLPGGSETQYF.